The TCR beta chain described here comes from a study of T cell responses to AZD1222 COVID-19 vaccine. Study-level points and caveats: Clonal diversity was possibly underestimated, and white British individuals and females predominated among donors. Nearly half of spike-specific TCRs reportedly target unmutated variant regions. CD4 TCRs covered the whole spike, strongest at regions 160-218 and 743-854. Only a handful of AZD1222 recipients, five to seven in all, had baseline seropositivity.

V was trimmed by 0 bases and J by 5 bases, leaving 20 bases between them. The CDR3 is 19 residues long. Per the germline V gene, CDR1 is MNHEY and CDR2 is SMNVEV (reference sequence). Generated by immunoSEQ multiplex PCR, the TCRdb table keeps only in-frame clones and is missing some. The sample yields 150,000 to 180,000 clones, around nine tenths seen once. This clone was observed a single time. What it binds is not known. V usage is TRBV27 and J usage is TRBJ1-6; D is perhaps TRBD1 (6 bases). The sample here was peripheral blood, taken on day 0 of AZD1222 vaccination. The TCR originated in an adult in good health. CDR3 protein: CASSLSRMGGALNNSPLHF. CDR3 sequence (DNA): TGTGCCAGCAGTTTATCGCGGATGGGGGGCGCCTTGAATAATTCACCCCTCCACTTT.